The text below deals with one T cell receptor (beta chain). V was clipped by 3 bases and J by 5 bases, with 15 bases between them. CDR3 length equals 14 residues. CDR1 is SGHRS and CDR2 is YFSETQ in the germline V gene. This record belongs to a study of blood T cell repertoires in COVID-19. Only in-frame clones appear in the TCRdb table, and some are missing; sequencing was by immunoSEQ multiplex PCR. The sample yields tens of thousands of clones, about 90% seen once. The chain carries TRBV5-1 and TRBJ2-7; the D gene is possibly TRBD1 (5 bases). The source material was peripheral blood. The sequence came from a man in his 60s with active COVID-19. DNA for the CDR3: TGCGCCAGCAGCTCAACGACAGAATTGAACGAGCAGTACTTC. Amino acid sequence: CASSSTTELNEQYF.